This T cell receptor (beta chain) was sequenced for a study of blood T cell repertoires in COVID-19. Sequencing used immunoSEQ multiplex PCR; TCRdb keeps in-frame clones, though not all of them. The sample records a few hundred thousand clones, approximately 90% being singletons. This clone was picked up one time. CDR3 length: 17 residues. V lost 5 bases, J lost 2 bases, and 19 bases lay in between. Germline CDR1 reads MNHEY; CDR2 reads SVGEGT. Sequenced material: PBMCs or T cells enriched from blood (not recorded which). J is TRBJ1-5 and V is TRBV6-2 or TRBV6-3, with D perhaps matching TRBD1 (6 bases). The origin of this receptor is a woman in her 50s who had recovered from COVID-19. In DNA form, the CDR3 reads TGTGCCAGCAGTACGGGTCCAGGGGATTATCGCAATCAGCCCCAGCATTTT. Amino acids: CASSTGPGDYRNQPQHF.